This T cell receptor beta chain originates from a study of blood T cell repertoires in COVID-19. About the research overall: Spain, Italy and the United States supplied samples that represented acute and convalescent COVID-19. Nucleic acid was either cDNA or gDNA, and it came from T cells, B-cell-depleted T cells, or PBMCs.

Only in-frame clones appear in the TCRdb table, and some are missing; sequencing was by immunoSEQ multiplex PCR. There are under 130,000 clones in the sample; roughly four fifths occur only once, and 15% to 19% lies in the top ten. Sequenced sample: peripheral blood. The receptor's source is a woman older than 75 with acute or convalescent COVID-19.

CDR3 residues: CASSLGLESSEQFF. The DNA for the CDR3 is TGTGCCAGCAGCTTAGGACTAGAATCTTCTGAGCAGTTCTTC. The chain has TRBV7-2 and TRBJ2-1; TRBD2 might be the D (6 bases). The V end was cut by 1 base, the J end by 9 bases, with 13 bases between. Germline loops: CDR1 SGHTA, CDR2 FQGNSA. This CDR3 region has 14 residues.